This T cell receptor (beta chain) came from a study of T-cell reconstitution after alpha-beta-depleted transplantation in children. Study observations and caveats: Newly made T cells mostly supplied T-cell counts and diversity one year after transplant.

The authors prepared the TCRbeta library with unique molecular identifiers. TCRdb re-called the PCR reads with MiXCR, one entry per CDR3 protein. The top ten clones hold roughly 5% of a sample with hundreds of thousands of distinct CDR3 sequences, more than 20% of them seen once. This clonotype has a handful of counts. Its antigen is currently unknown. V trimming: 6 bases; J trimming: 2 bases; junction bases outside the gene matches: 5. The CDR3 has 13 amino acids. CDR1 is SQVTM, CDR2 ANQGSEA, per germline. The J gene is TRBJ2-3, the V gene TRBV29-1; TRBD2 matches at 7 bases. This sequence was found in a female patient younger than 10 who had a stem cell transplant for congenital amegakaryocytic thrombocytopenia, so the T cells may come from the graft donor. This specimen was PBMCs, mostly from graft donor cells, taken 360 days after TCRalphabeta/CD19-depleted stem cell transplant. CDR3 coding DNA: TGCAGCGTGGGGCTAGCGGACACAGATACGCAGTATTTT. Translated, it gives CSVGLADTDTQYF.